This T cell receptor (beta chain) was recorded in a study of T cells after yellow fever vaccination. Whole-study context: Researchers used SMART-Seq v4 Ultra Low Input to prepare fractions that had low cell numbers.

Notes on the study in general: In post-booster samples, most primary-vaccination clones reappeared (approximately 97% CD4, 88% CD8). Researchers cautioned that FACS-sorted repertoires could harbor abundant clonotypes contaminating from the bulk population.

There are a few counts of this clonotype. Its antigen is still unknown. The CDR3 covers 14 residues. CDR1 is KGHSH, CDR2 LQKENI, per germline. Trimming stripped 2 bases from V and 4 bases from J, with 10 bases between. TCRdb itself ran the 5' RACE reads through MiXCR, one entry per CDR3 protein. This sample has around 320,000 distinct CDR3 sequences, with around 10% found just once. The sample consisted of CD4+ T cells sorted from PBMCs, taken 5 days after the yellow fever booster vaccination. This chain joins TRBV18 and TRBJ2-3, with a possible D match to TRBD2 (6 bases). This TCR came from a man aged 18 to 30 who received the YFV17D yellow fever vaccine. The CDR3 bases are TGTGCCAGCTCACCATCGACTAGTTCAGATACGCAGTATTTT. It translates to CASSPSTSSDTQYF.